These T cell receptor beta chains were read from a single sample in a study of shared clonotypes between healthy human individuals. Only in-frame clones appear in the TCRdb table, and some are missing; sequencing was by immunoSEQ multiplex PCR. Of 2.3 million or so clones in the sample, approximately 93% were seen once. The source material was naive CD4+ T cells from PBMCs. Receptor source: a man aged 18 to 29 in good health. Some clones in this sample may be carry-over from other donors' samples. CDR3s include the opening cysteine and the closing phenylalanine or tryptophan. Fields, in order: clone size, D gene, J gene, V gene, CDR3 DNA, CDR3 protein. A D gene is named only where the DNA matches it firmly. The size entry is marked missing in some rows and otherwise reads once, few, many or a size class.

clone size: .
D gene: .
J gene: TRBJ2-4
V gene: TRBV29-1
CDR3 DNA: TGCAGCGTTGAGGTAATAGCCAAAAACATTCAGTACTTC
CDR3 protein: CSVEVIAKNIQYF

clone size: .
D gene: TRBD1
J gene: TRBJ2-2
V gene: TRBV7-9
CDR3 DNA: TGTGCCAGCAGCCCAACCCTGGGGACAGTGAACACCGGGGAGCTGTTTTTT
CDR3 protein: CASSPTLGTVNTGELFF

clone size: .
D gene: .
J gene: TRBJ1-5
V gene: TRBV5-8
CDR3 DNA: TGTGCCAGCAGCGGACAGAGCTTAGGCAATCAGCCCCAGCATTTT
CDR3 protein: CASSGQSLGNQPQHF

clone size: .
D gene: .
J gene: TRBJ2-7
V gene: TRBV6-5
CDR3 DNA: TGTGCCAGCAGAGACGGGGGCTCTACCTACGAGCAGTACTTC
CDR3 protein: CASRDGGSTYEQYF

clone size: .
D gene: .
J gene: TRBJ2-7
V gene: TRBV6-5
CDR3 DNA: TGTGCCAGCACCCCAGGCGGACTTGGCAACCACGAGCAGTACTTC
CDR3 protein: CASTPGGLGNHEQYF

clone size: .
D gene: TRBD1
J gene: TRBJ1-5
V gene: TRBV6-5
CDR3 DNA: TGTGCCAGCAGAAAGACAGGGAATCAGCCCCAGCATTTT
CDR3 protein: CASRKTGNQPQHF

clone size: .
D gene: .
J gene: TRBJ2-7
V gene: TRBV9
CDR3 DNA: TGTGCCAGCAGCGTAGGAGATTACGAGCAGTACTTC
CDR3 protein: CASSVGDYEQYF

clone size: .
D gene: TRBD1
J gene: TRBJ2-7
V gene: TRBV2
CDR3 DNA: TGTGCCAGCAGCTATGGACAGGGAATCTCCTACGAGCAGTACTTC
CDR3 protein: CASSYGQGISYEQYF

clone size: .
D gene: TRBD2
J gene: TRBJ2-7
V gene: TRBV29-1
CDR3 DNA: TGCAGCGTGGGGGGACTAGCGGGAGGGAGCTACGAGCAGTACTTC
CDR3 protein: CSVGGLAGGSYEQYF

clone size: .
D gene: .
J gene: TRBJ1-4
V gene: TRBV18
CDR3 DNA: TGTGCCAGCTCACCACCGTCTGAGGGTGAAAAACTGTTTTTT
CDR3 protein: CASSPPSEGEKLFF

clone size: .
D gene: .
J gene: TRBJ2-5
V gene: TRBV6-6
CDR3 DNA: TGTGCCAGCAGTCACGAGCGAAAAGAGACCCAGTACTTC
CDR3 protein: CASSHERKETQYF

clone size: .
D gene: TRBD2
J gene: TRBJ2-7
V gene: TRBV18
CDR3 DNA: TGTGCCAGCTCACGAGGGACTAGAGAGTACGAGCAGTACTTC
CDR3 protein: CASSRGTREYEQYF

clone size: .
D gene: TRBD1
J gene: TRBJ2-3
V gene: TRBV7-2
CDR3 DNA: TGTGCCAGCAGCTCCGGGACAGTTCGGACAGATACGCAGTATTTT
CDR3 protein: CASSSGTVRTDTQYF

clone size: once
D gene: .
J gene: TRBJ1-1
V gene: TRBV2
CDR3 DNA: TGTGCCAGCATGAAACAGGGGAACACTGAAGCTTTCTTT
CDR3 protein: CASMKQGNTEAFF

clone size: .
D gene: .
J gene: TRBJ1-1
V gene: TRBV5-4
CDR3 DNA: TGTGCCAGCAGCTTGGGAGGGTTGGACACTGAAGCTTTCTTT
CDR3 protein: CASSLGGLDTEAFF

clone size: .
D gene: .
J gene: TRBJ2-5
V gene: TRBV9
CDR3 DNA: TGTGCCAGCAGCGTAGCAGGGGCTCAAGAGACCCAGTACTTC
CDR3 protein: CASSVAGAQETQYF

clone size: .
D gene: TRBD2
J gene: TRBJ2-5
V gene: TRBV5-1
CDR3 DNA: TGCGCCAGCAGCTTGGTCCCTAGCGGGAGTTTCCAAGAGACCCAGTACTTC
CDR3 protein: CASSLVPSGSFQETQYF

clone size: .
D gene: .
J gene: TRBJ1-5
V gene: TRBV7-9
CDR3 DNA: TGTGCCAGCAGCTTTGCAAATCAGCCCCAGCATTTT
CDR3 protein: CASSFANQPQHF

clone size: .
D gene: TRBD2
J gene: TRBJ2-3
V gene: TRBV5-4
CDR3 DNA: TGTGCCAGCAGACAAAGCGGGACCAGCACAGATACGCAGTATTTT
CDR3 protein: CASRQSGTSTDTQYF

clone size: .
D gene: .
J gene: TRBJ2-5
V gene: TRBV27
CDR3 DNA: TGTGCCAGCAGTTTACGCCGGGCTAACCAAGAGACCCAGTACTTC
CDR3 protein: CASSLRRANQETQYF

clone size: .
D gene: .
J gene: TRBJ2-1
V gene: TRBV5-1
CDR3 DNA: TGCGCCAGCAGCTTGGAAGGTAATGGCTACAATGAGCAGTTCTTC
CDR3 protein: CASSLEGNGYNEQFF

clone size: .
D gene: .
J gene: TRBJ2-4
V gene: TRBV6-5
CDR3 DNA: TGTGCCAGCAGGCGTGGCGGAGGGAACATTCAGTACTTC
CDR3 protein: CASRRGGGNIQYF

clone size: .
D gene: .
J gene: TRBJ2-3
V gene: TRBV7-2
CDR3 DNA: TGTGCCAGCAGCTTAAATGGGGTTATACCCACAGATACGCAGTATTTT
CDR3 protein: CASSLNGVIPTDTQYF

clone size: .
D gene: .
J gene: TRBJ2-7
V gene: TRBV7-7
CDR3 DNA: TGTGCCAGCAGCTTGGAGCGGGTCAGCTACGAGCAGTACTTC
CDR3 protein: CASSLERVSYEQYF

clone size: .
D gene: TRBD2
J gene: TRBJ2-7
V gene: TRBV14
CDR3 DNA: TGTGCCAGCAGCCAGACTAGCGGGAAATACGAGCAGTACTTC
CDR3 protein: CASSQTSGKYEQYF

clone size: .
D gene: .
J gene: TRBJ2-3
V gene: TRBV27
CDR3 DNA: TGTGCCAGCAGTCTGACCAGGGGGGGCACAGATACGCAGTATTTT
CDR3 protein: CASSLTRGGTDTQYF

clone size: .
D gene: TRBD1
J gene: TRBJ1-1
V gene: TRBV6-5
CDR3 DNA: TGTGCCAGCAACCGAAATACAGGGGGCAACACTGAAGCTTTCTTT
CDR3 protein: CASNRNTGGNTEAFF

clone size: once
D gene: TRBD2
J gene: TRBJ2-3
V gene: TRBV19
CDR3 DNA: TGTGCCAGTAGCTGGCTAGCGGGCACAGATACGCAGTATTTT
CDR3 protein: CASSWLAGTDTQYF

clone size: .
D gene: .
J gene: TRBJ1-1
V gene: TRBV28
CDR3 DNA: TGTGCCAGCAGCCGGGATTTTTTTGGGACTGAAGCTTTCTTT
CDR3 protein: CASSRDFFGTEAFF

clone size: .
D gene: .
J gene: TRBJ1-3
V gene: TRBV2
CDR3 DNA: TGTGCCAGCATTGATGGGGGGCCAGGAAACACCATATATTTT
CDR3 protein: CASIDGGPGNTIYF

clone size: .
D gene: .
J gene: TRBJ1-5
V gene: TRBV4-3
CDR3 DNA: TGCGCCAGCAGCCAATGGGTAGGTCAGCCCCAGCATTTT
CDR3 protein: CASSQWVGQPQHF

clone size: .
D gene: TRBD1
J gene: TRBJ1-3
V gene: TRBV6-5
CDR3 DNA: TGTGCCAGCAGTTACGCGACAGGGACAAACACCATATATTTT
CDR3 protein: CASSYATGTNTIYF

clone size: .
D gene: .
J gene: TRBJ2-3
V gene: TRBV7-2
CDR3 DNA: TGTGCCAGCAGCTTAGGTGGGGACACAGATACGCAGTATTTT
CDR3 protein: CASSLGGDTDTQYF

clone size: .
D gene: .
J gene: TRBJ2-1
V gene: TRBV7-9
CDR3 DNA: TGTGCCAGCAGCTTAAGGTCTAACAGGGAGCAGTTCTTC
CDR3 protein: CASSLRSNREQFF

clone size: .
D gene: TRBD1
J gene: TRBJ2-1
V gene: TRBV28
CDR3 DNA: TGTGCCAGCAAAAGACAGGGCTACAATGAGCAGTTCTTC
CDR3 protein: CASKRQGYNEQFF

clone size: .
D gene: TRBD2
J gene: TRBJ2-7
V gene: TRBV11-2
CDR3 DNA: TGTGCCAGCACCCTCAATGGCGGGAGCTCCTACGAGCAGTACTTC
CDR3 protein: CASTLNGGSSYEQYF

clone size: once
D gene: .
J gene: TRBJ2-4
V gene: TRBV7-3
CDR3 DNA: TGTGCCAGCAGCTTAACAGCTGCGGGCAAAAACATTCAGTACTTC
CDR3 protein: CASSLTAAGKNIQYF

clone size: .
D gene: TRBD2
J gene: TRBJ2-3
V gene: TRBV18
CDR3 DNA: TGTGCCAGCTCATCACGACTAGCACTCCTCACAGATACGCAGTATTTT
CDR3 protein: CASSSRLALLTDTQYF

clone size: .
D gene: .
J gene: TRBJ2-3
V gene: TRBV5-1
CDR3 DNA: TGCGCCAGCAGCTTGGCCTTGAGGGCCGGAACAGATACGCAGTATTTT
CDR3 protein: CASSLALRAGTDTQYF

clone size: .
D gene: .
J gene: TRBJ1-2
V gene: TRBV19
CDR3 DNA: TGTGCCAGTAGTTCCCAGGGGTACGGCTACACCTTC
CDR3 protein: CASSSQGYGYTF

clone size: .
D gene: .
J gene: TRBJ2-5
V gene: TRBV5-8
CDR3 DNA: TGTGCCAGCAGCGGGGACTTCCAAGAGACCCAGTACTTC
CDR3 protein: CASSGDFQETQYF

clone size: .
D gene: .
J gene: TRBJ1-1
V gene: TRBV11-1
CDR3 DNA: TGTGCCAGCAGCTTTGACCGCCAGCGTGAAGCTTTCTTT
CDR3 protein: CASSFDRQREAFF

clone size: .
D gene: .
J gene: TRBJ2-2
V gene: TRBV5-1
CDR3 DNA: TGCGCCAGCAGCTTGGTCCCTACAGGGAGGGGGTCCGGGGAGCTGTTTTTT
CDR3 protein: CASSLVPTGRGSGELFF

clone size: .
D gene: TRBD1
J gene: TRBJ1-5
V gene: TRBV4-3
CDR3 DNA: TGCGCCAGCAGCCTGACAGGGGTTGGGCAGCCCCAGCATTTT
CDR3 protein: CASSLTGVGQPQHF

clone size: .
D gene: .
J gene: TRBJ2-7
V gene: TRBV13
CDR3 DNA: TGTGCCAGCAGCTTAGTTATTTCGGGGGACGAGCAGTACTTC
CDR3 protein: CASSLVISGDEQYF

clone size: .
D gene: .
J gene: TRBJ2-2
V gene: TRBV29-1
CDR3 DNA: TGCAGCGCCGGATCGGGGGCTCGGACCGGGGAGCTGTTTTTT
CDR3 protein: CSAGSGARTGELFF

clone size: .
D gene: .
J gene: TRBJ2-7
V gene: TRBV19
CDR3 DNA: TGTGCCAGTAGTATAGATCGGGCTATCCTAGGCGAGCAGTACTTC
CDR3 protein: CASSIDRAILGEQYF

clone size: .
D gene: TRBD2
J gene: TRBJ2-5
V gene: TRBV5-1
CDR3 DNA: TGCGCCAGCACCTCGATGGGCTTTATTACCGGGACTAGCAGAGAGACCCAGTACTTC
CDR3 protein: CASTSMGFITGTSRETQYF

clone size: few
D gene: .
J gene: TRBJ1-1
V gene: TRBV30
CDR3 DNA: TGTGCCTGGAGGTCTAGGGGGACTGAAGCTTTCTTT
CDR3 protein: CAWRSRGTEAFF

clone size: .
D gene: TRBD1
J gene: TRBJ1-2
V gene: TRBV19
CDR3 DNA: TGTGCCAGTAGTATACGGGACAGGGGCGACTATGGCTACACCTTC
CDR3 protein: CASSIRDRGDYGYTF

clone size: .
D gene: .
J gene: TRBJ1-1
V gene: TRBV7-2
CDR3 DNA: TGTGCCAGCAGCCCCCCCGACGGGAGAAACACTGAAGCTTTCTTT
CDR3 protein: CASSPPDGRNTEAFF

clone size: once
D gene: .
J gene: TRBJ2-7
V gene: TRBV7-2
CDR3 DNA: TGTGCCAGCAGCTTGCTATGGAAGCCAGCGGGTACTACCTACGAGCAGTACTTC
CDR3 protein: CASSLLWKPAGTTYEQYF

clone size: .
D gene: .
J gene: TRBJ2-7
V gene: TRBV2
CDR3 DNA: TGTGCCAGCACCCGGGACGGCTCCTACGAGCAGTACTTC
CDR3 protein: CASTRDGSYEQYF